This T cell receptor beta chain was sequenced for a study of beta chain features in type 1 diabetes. Findings of the study overall: VDJ junctions in type 1 diabetes patients carried more deletions and fewer insertions. Possibly, sequencing cDNA over-represented cells that had high TCR expression levels. Shortening that was moderate but significant affected the TCRB CDR3s of Type 1 diabetes patients in all four CD4+ subsets.

Approximately 110 mL of blood, on average, came from one heparinised draw per donor. CD4+ cells of the naive, central memory, regulatory and stem cell-like memory types were sorted via CD45RO/CCR7/CD25/CD127/CD95/CD27. The ends were cut back, 0 bases at V and 4 bases at J, with 7 bases in the middle. CDR1 is SGDLS, CDR2 YYNGEE, per germline. The CDR3 extends over 13 amino acids. Details on this clone: As yet, its antigen is unknown.

The sequenced template was cDNA made from the entire isolated RNA. Sequencing was performed with immunoSEQ multiplex PCR; in TCRdb, only in-frame clones are kept and a portion is missing. The top ten clones hold 0.017% of a sample with a few hundred thousand clones, 9.5% to 13% of them seen once. This receptor was taken from a man aged 30 to 45 with type 1 diabetes. Input material: naive CD4+ T cells from blood. V is TRBV9 and J is TRBJ1-1; D ambiguous. Here the CDR3 DNA reads TGTGCCAGCAGCGTAGATCCTTCCACTGAAGCTTTCTTT. Protein product: CASSVDPSTEAFF.